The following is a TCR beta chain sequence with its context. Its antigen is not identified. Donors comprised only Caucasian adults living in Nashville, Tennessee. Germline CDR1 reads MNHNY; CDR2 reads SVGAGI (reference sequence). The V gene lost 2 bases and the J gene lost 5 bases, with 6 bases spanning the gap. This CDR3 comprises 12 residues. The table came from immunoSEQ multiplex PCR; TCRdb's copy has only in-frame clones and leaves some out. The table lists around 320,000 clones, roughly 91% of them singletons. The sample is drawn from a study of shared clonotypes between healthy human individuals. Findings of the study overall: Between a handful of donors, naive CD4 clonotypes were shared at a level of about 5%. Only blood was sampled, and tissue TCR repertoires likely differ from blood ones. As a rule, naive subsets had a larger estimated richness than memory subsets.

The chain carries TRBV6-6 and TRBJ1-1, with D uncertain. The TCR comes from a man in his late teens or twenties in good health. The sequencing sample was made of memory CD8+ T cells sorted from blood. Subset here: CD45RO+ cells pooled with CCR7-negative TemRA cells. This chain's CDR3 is CASSYDGTEAFF. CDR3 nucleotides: TGTGCCAGCAGTTACGATGGGACTGAAGCTTTCTTT.